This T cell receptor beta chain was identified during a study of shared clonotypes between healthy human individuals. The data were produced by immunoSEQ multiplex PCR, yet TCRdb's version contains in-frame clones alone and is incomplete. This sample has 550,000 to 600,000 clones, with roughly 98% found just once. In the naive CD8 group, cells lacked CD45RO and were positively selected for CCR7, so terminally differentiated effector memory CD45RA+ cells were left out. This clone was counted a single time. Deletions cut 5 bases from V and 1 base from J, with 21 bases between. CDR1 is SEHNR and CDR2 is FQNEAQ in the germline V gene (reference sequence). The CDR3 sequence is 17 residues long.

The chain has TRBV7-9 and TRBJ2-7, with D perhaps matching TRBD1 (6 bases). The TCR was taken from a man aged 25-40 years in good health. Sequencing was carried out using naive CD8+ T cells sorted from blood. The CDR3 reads CASSLTRAGEKSYEQYF. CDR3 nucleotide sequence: TGTGCCAGCAGCCTCACACGGGCAGGGGAGAAGTCCTACGAGCAGTACTTC.